These 18 T cell receptor beta chains came from one sample sequenced in a study of fetal regulatory T cell absence and autoimmunity. Data came from immunoSEQ multiplex PCR; TCRdb stores just in-frame clones and leaves some out. The sample includes tens of thousands of clones, around 85% of them seen just once. The sequencing sample was made of cord blood. These receptors originate from a newborn boy with IPEX syndrome.

This clone was seen a handful of times. The rearrangement uses TRBV11-2 and TRBJ2-5; D remains ambiguous. The length of the CDR3 is 13 residues. Looked up from germline, CDR1 is SGHAT and CDR2 is FQNNGV. The germline V and J ends were trimmed by 5 bases and 2 bases, with 9 bases remaining between them. CDR3 sequence: CASSLEGQETQYF. CDR3 coding DNA: TGTGCCAGCAGCCTCGAAGGACAAGAGACCCAGTACTTC.

The chain combines TRBV5-5 with TRBJ2-5; 9 positions match TRBD1. The CDR3 contains 16 residues. With 0 bases clipped from V and 4 bases from J, the junction kept 7 bases outside the gene matches. Germline lookup yields CDR1 SGHKS and CDR2 YYEKEE (reference sequence). CDR3 DNA sequence: TGTGCCAGCAGCTTGGGGAGGACAGGGGAGGGAGAGACCCAGTACTTC. As protein: CASSLGRTGEGETQYF. The full variable domain, with the rest looked up from reference TRBV5-5 and TRBJ2-5, is DAGVTQSPTHLIKTRGQQVTLRCSPISGHKSVSWYQQVLGQGPQFIFQYYEKEERGRGNFPDRFSARQFPNYSSELNVNALLLGDSALYLCASSLGRTGEGETQYFGPGTRLLVL.

This chain uses TRBV19 with TRBJ2-7; TRBD1 matches 8 bases. Germline CDR1 reads LNHDA; CDR2 reads SQIVND (reference sequence). This CDR3 is 13 amino acids long. The V segment lost 7 bases and the J segment 5 bases; nucleotides outside the gene matches: 7. CDR3 bases: TGTGCCAGTAAGGACAGGGTCTACGACGAGCAGTACTTC. Its protein is CASKDRVYDEQYF.

V usage is TRBV13 and J usage is TRBJ2-3; TRBD2 matches 12 bases. The CDR3 is 16 residues long. Germline values: CDR1 PRHDT, CDR2 FYEKMQ (reference sequence). J lost 0 bases, V lost 4 bases, and 2 bases had no gene match. Here the CDR3 reads CASSSGLAGSTDTQYF. DNA of the CDR3: TGTGCCAGCAGCTCCGGACTAGCGGGGAGCACAGATACGCAGTATTTT. The full variable domain, in which reference TRBV13 and TRBJ2-3 provide the parts outside the CDR3, is AAGVIQSPRHLIKEKRETATLKCYPIPRHDTVYWYQQGPGQDPQFLISFYEKMQSDKGSIPDRFSAQQFSDYHSELNMSSLELGDSALYFCASSSGLAGSTDTQYFGPGTRLTVL.

The chain couples TRBV2 to TRBJ2-7; D is uncertain. V shed 8 bases and J shed 1 base, with 6 bases lying between them. Germline V lookup: CDR1 SNHLY, CDR2 FYNNEI. The CDR3 runs to 11 residues. Here the CDR3 reads CASGLSYEQYF. The CDR3 DNA reads TGTGCCAGCGGCTTATCCTACGAGCAGTACTTC.

The rearrangement links TRBV4-1 to TRBJ2-1; D uncertain. V lost 1 base and J lost 0, with 10 bases in between. Germline CDR1 reads MGHRA; CDR2 reads YSYEKL. The CDR3 sequence is 16 residues long. CDR3 loop: CASSQVVISSYNEQFF. CDR3 nucleotides: TGCGCCAGCAGCCAAGTAGTAATCTCCTCCTACAATGAGCAGTTCTTC.

V usage is TRBV5-6 and J usage is TRBJ2-3, with 9 bases that match TRBD2. The CDR3 runs to 16 residues. The J segment lost 3 bases and the V segment lost 0 bases, leaving 5 bases of the junction unmatched. Germline CDR1 SGHDT, CDR2 YYEEEE. In DNA, the CDR3 is TGTGCCAGCAGCTTGGGTGTACTAGCGGGTACAGATACGCAGTATTTT. Translation gives CASSLGVLAGTDTQYF. Full variable domain (rest looked up from reference TRBV5-6 and TRBJ2-3): DAGVTQSPTHLIKTRGQQVTLRCSPKSGHDTVSWYQQALGQGPQFIFQYYEEEERQRGNFPDRFSGHQFPNYSSELNVNALLLGDSALYLCASSLGVLAGTDTQYFGPGTRLTVL.

This chain links TRBV6-5 with TRBJ2-3, with 8 bases identical to TRBD2. In germline, CDR1 is MNHEY, CDR2 SVGAGI. This CDR3 contains 16 residues. Trimming removed 2 bases from V and 0 bases from J; junction bases left unmatched: 4. CDR3 DNA: TGTGCCAGCAGTTACGGGGCGGGAGGAAGCACAGATACGCAGTATTTT. Protein: CASSYGAGGSTDTQYF.

This rearrangement joins TRBV7-6 to TRBJ1-1; D gene ambiguous. This CDR3 has 13 amino acids. Per germline, CDR1 SGHVS and CDR2 FNYEAQ. V gave up 5 bases and J gave up 0 bases, with 7 bases separating them. CDR3 amino acids: CASSLRLNTEAFF. In DNA, the CDR3 is TGTGCCAGCAGCCTCAGACTGAACACTGAAGCTTTCTTT.

CDR3 region: CASKNSRTGTDNEKLFF. CDR3 sequence (DNA): TGCGCCAGCAAAAACAGTCGGACCGGGACAGACAATGAAAAACTGTTTTTT. The rearrangement joins TRBV4-1 to TRBJ1-4; 7 nucleotides align to TRBD1. The CDR3 has 17 residues. Per germline, CDR1 MGHRA and CDR2 YSYEKL. V was clipped by 7 bases and J by 5 bases; unmatched bases: 16.

CDR3 region: CSGSTGKSSYNEQFF. DNA for the CDR3: TGCAGCGGTTCTACAGGGAAAAGCTCCTACAATGAGCAGTTCTTC. The J gene is TRBJ2-1, the V gene TRBV29-1; the D gene is possibly TRBD1 (6 bases). Germline V gene lookup returns CDR1 SQVTM and CDR2 ANQGSEA. The ends were cut back, 7 bases at V and 0 bases at J, with 16 bases in the middle. The CDR3 length is 15 residues.

This rearrangement joins TRBV6-5 to TRBJ1-2; D gene ambiguous. From germline, CDR1 is MNHEY and CDR2 SVGAGI. The CDR3 runs 13 residues. Trimming cost V 2 bases and J 4 bases, with 8 bases left between them. This CDR3 is CASSYGWGYGYTF. CDR3 DNA: TGTGCCAGCAGTTACGGGTGGGGCTATGGCTACACCTTC.

Only one count was recorded for this clone. The chain uses TRBV7-2 and TRBJ1-1; no firm D call. The CDR3 sequence is 12 residues long. Deletions cut 1 base from V and 4 bases from J, with 4 bases between. Germline V CDR1 and CDR2: SGHTA, FQGNSA. The CDR3 DNA is TGTGCCAGCAGCTTAGGTACCACTGAAGCTTTCTTT. Amino acid sequence: CASSLGTTEAFF.

This clone was seen once. The chain joins TRBV5-1 to TRBJ2-2; D perhaps matches TRBD2 (5 bases). Germline lookup yields CDR1 SGHRS and CDR2 YFSETQ. The CDR3 is 16 amino acids. V lost 0 bases to trimming and J lost 5 bases, with 14 bases between them. Here the CDR3 reads CASSLAGVRDTGELFF. The CDR3 nucleotides are TGCGCCAGCAGCTTGGCCGGGGTCCGGGATACCGGGGAGCTGTTTTTT.

CDR3 coding DNA: TGTGCCGCCAAGAGGGCAGGAGGTGAAAAACTGTTTTTT. Residues: CAAKRAGGEKLFF. The chain is built from TRBV27 and TRBJ1-4, with no clear D. This CDR3 has 13 amino acids. Germline values: CDR1 MNHEY, CDR2 SMNVEV (reference sequence). The ends were cut back, 11 bases at V and 7 bases at J, with 17 bases in the middle.

V usage is TRBV10-3 and J usage is TRBJ2-3; 9 nucleotides align to TRBD2. This CDR3 has 16 amino acids. The germline gives CDR1 ENHRY, CDR2 SYGVKD. Trimming removed 4 bases from V and 5 bases from J; junction bases left unmatched: 10. The CDR3 sequence is CAISAISGGRRDTQYF. The CDR3 bases are TGTGCCATCAGTGCGATCAGCGGGGGGCGGAGAGATACGCAGTATTTT.

This sequence joins TRBV4-3 and TRBJ2-7; D is undetermined. With 0 bases removed from V and 2 bases from J, the gap between germline ends came to 5 bases. Germline lookup yields CDR1 LGHNA and CDR2 YSLEER. This CDR3 has 13 amino acids. CDR3 sequence reads: CASSQDRTYEQYF. The CDR3 bases are TGCGCCAGCAGCCAAGATCGGACCTACGAGCAGTACTTC.

V is TRBV4-3 and J is TRBJ2-1; no reliable D call. The germline V and J ends were trimmed by 0 bases and 2 bases, with 2 bases remaining between them. This CDR3 is built from 13 residues. Germline values: CDR1 LGHNA, CDR2 YSLEER. CDR3 loop: CASSQDTYNEQFF. The DNA for the CDR3 is TGCGCCAGCAGCCAAGACACCTACAATGAGCAGTTCTTC.